The 32 T cell receptor beta chains in this list originate from one sample, sequenced in a study of blood T cell repertoires in COVID-19. Measured with immunoSEQ multiplex PCR; TCRdb has only the in-frame clones, and not every one. The sample lists 150,000 to 200,000 clones, roughly three quarters occurring once. What was sequenced was peripheral blood. The receptors derive from a woman between 40 and 50 years old with COVID-19, enrolled during active disease.

V usage is TRBV6-5 and J usage is TRBJ2-4, with 7 bases lining up with TRBD2. This CDR3 is built from 13 residues. The J segment lost 7 bases and the V segment lost 8 bases, leaving 8 bases of the junction unmatched. Looked up from germline, CDR1 is MNHEY and CDR2 is SVGAGI. CDR3 sequence reads: CASGRDAENIQYF. The DNA of the CDR3 is TGTGCCAGCGGGAGGGACGCGGAGAACATTCAGTACTTC.

The rearrangement uses TRBV7-8 and TRBJ2-7; 7 bases match TRBD1. CDR1 SGHVS and CDR2 FQNEAQ come from the germline V gene. V lost 5 bases and J lost 0; bases outside the gene matches: 4. CDR3 size: 14 residues. CDR3 sequence: CASSADRSSYEQYF. The CDR3 DNA follows: TGTGCCAGCAGCGCGGACAGGTCCTCCTACGAGCAGTACTTC.

In DNA form, the CDR3 reads TGCGCCAGCAGCCAAGATTTCGGGAAGCCTTACAATGAGCAGTTCTTC. It is translated as CASSQDFGKPYNEQFF. This chain uses TRBV4-1 with TRBJ2-1; tentatively, D is TRBD2 (5 bases). Germline-derived CDR1 and CDR2 are MGHRA and YSYEKL. The CDR3 sequence is 16 residues long. With 0 bases removed from V and 4 bases from J, the gap between germline ends came to 13 bases.

This chain connects TRBV5-4 to TRBJ1-5; D possibly corresponds to TRBD1 (5 bases). Germline CDR1 and CDR2: SGHNT and YYREEE (reference sequence). The CDR3 consists of 16 residues. The V and J ends lost 0 bases and 0 bases respectively, with 10 bases between them. The CDR3 protein is CASSLDGGNSNQPQHF. CDR3 sequence (DNA): TGTGCCAGCAGCTTGGATGGGGGGAATAGCAATCAGCCCCAGCATTTT. Complete variable domain (other parts from reference TRBV5-4 and TRBJ1-5): ETGVTQSPTHLIKTRGQQVTLRCSSQSGHNTVSWYQQALGQGPQFIFQYYREEENGRGNFPPRFSGLQFPNYSSELNVNALELDDSALYLCASSLDGGNSNQPQHFGDGTRLSIL.

This sequence joins TRBV3-1 (or the pseudogene TRBV3-2) and TRBJ2-1, with 7 bases matching TRBD2. The CDR3 has 15 amino acids. The V and J ends lost 4 bases and 3 bases, in that order; junction bases with no gene match: 6. From germline, CDR1 is LGHDT and CDR2 YNNKEL (reference sequence). CDR3 sequence (DNA): TGTGCCAGCAGCCCCGCGGGAGTAGGCTACAATGAGCAGTTCTTC. Protein sequence: CASSPAGVGYNEQFF.

A few counts support this clone. The chain combines TRBV18 with TRBJ1-2; perhaps TRBD1 as D (6 bases). Germline V gene data show CDR1 as KGHSH and CDR2 as LQKENI. The V end lost 3 bases, the J end lost 4 bases, and 12 bases lay between the germline ends. This CDR3 region has 14 residues. The CDR3 DNA is TGTGCCAGCTCACCCCGACAGGAGATCTATGGCTACACCTTC. It encodes CASSPRQEIYGYTF. Supplemented by reference TRBV18 and TRBJ1-2, the full variable domain reads NAGVMQNPRHLVRRRGQEARLRCSPMKGHSHVYWYRQLPEEGLKFMVYLQKENIIDESGMPKERFSAEFPKEGPSILRIQQVVRGDSAAYFCASSPRQEIYGYTFGSGTRLTVV.

The gene calls are TRBV18 and TRBJ2-1, with 8 nucleotides matching TRBD1. With V trimmed by 4 bases and J by 6 bases, 8 bases remained unmatched. The CDR3 is 15 amino acids. Germline lookup yields CDR1 KGHSH and CDR2 LQKENI. This CDR3 reads CASSQDREAFNEQFF. The CDR3 DNA reads TGTGCCAGCTCACAGGACAGGGAAGCGTTCAATGAGCAGTTCTTC.

The CDR3 reads CASSLSGENEQFF. The CDR3, as DNA: TGTGCCAGCAGCTTAAGTGGGGAGAATGAGCAGTTCTTC. The rearrangement joins TRBV7-6 to TRBJ2-1; TRBD2 is a possible D gene (5 bases). There are 13 residues in the CDR3. Germline CDR1 and CDR2: SGHVS and FNYEAQ. V was shortened by 2 bases and J by 7 bases, with 9 bases between the two germline ends.

Here the CDR3 reads CASSSDSPLHF. As DNA, the CDR3 is TGTGCCAGCAGTTCAGATTCACCCCTCCACTTT. The chain combines TRBV6-2 or TRBV6-3 with TRBJ1-6; D is unresolved. Germline V gene sequence: CDR1 MNHEY, CDR2 SVGEGT. V dropped 4 bases and J dropped 8 bases, with 3 bases sitting between them. The CDR3 sequence is 11 residues long.

V is TRBV11-3 and J is TRBJ1-1; D not resolved. Germline V gene sequence: CDR1 SGHNT, CDR2 YENEEA. The V and J ends lost 5 bases and 5 bases respectively, with 15 bases between them. There are 14 residues in the CDR3. The CDR3 loop is CASSPKRGWTEAFF. DNA of the CDR3: TGTGCCAGCAGCCCGAAAAGAGGATGGACTGAAGCTTTCTTT. Together with reference TRBV11-3 and TRBJ1-1, the CDR3 gives the full variable domain: EAGVVQSPRYKIIEKKQPVAFWCNPISGHNTLYWYLQNLGQGPELLIRYENEEAVDDSQLPKDRFSAERLKGVDSTLKIQPAELGDSAVYLCASSPKRGWTEAFFGQGTRLTVV.

The chain joins TRBV6-4 to TRBJ1-2; 9 nucleotides match TRBD1. The CDR3 covers 14 residues. V trimming: 6 bases; J trimming: 7 bases; junction bases outside the gene matches: 9. CDR1 and CDR2 (germline): MRHNA, SNTAGT. CDR3 bases: TGTGCCAGCAGCCCTACCGGGACAGGGATTGGCTACACCTTC. It translates to CASSPTGTGIGYTF.

The chain couples TRBV7-2 to TRBJ2-1; 10 nucleotides match TRBD2. With 7 bases clipped from V and 6 bases from J, the junction kept 9 bases outside the gene matches. Germline V gene lookup returns CDR1 SGHTA and CDR2 FQGNSA. The CDR3 has 15 amino acids. The CDR3 nucleotides are TGTGCCAGCATCAGAACTAGCGGGATAATCAATGAGCAGTTCTTC. Protein sequence: CASIRTSGIINEQFF.

The rearrangement uses TRBV30 and TRBJ1-5, with 8 nucleotides matching TRBD1. Looked up from germline, CDR1 is GTSNPN and CDR2 is SVGIG (reference sequence). The ends lost 1 base at V and 7 bases at J; junction bases unmatched: 3. The CDR3 is made up of 13 amino acids. The CDR3 coding sequence is TGTGCCTGGAGTGGGACAGGGAGGCAGCCCCAGCATTTT. Translation: CAWSGTGRQPQHF.

The chain's CDR3 is CAISGGDRVNYEQYF. CDR3 nucleotides: TGTGCCATCAGTGGTGGGGACAGGGTAAACTACGAGCAGTACTTC. The V and J genes are TRBV10-3 and TRBJ2-7; 9 bases fit TRBD1. Germline trimming cut 4 bases from V and 3 bases from J; bases unmatched to any gene: 7. The CDR3 is made up of 15 amino acids. The germline gives CDR1 ENHRY, CDR2 SYGVKD.

J is TRBJ2-7 and V is TRBV7-9, with 7 bases that match TRBD2. CDR1 is SEHNR, CDR2 FQNEAQ, per germline (reference sequence). The length of the CDR3 is 17 residues. V trimming: 5 bases; J trimming: 7 bases; junction bases outside the gene matches: 20. CDR3 nucleotide sequence: TGTGCCAGCAGCCCGCGGGGAGGTCCTACAACACTAGCGGAGCAGTACTTC. Its translation: CASSPRGGPTTLAEQYF.

The V and J genes are TRBV6-1 and TRBJ1-1; TRBD1 agrees at 11 bases. CDR1 and CDR2 from the germline V gene are MNHNS and SASEGT. The CDR3 length is 15 residues. V lost 3 bases to trimming and J lost 1 base; unmatched junction nucleotides: 1. CDR3 DNA: TGTGCCAGCAGTGACGGACAGGGGGCGAACACTGAAGCTTTCTTT. Amino acids: CASSDGQGANTEAFF.

This clone has just a few counts. The chain is built from TRBV4-2 and TRBJ2-1; 9 bases are a match to TRBD2. V shed 0 bases, J shed 5 bases, and the junction held 8 bases outside the gene matches. From germline, CDR1 is LGHNA and CDR2 YNFKEQ. The CDR3 is 17 residues long. CDR3 in amino acids: CASSQEGLLAGNNEQFF. DNA of the CDR3: TGTGCCAGCAGCCAAGAAGGGTTACTAGCGGGTAACAATGAGCAGTTCTTC.

This clone was recorded a few times. The chain couples TRBV30 to TRBJ1-4; 7 bases agree with TRBD1. Per the germline V gene, CDR1 is GTSNPN and CDR2 is SVGIG (reference sequence). The CDR3 is 12 amino acids. The ends lost 8 bases at V and 5 bases at J; junction bases unmatched: 5. The CDR3 region is CAGQGGNEKLFF. The CDR3 DNA follows: TGTGCCGGCCAGGGGGGAAATGAAAAACTGTTTTTT. Full variable domain (outside the CDR3, taken from reference TRBV30 and TRBJ1-4): SQTIHQWPATLVQPVGSPLSLECTVEGTSNPNLYWYRQAAGRGLQLLFYSVGIGQISSEVPQNLSASRPQDRQFILSSKKLLLSDSGFYLCAGQGGNEKLFFGSGTQLSVL.

In this sample, this clone turned up a few times. V gene TRBV7-3 combines with J gene TRBJ1-6; D may be TRBD1 (5 bases). The CDR3 spans 13 residues. V was shortened by 5 bases and J by 7 bases, with 9 bases between the two germline ends. Germline V gives CDR1 SGHTA, CDR2 FQGTGA. The CDR3 bases are TGTGCCAGCAGCCGGGCAGGGAATTCACCCCTCCACTTT. As protein: CASSRAGNSPLHF.

V usage is TRBV27 and J usage is TRBJ1-2; 8 bases align to TRBD1. With 6 bases clipped from V and 3 bases from J, the junction kept 9 bases outside the gene matches. CDR3 size: 15 residues. Per germline, CDR1 MNHEY and CDR2 SMNVEV (reference sequence). CDR3 sequence: CASRNRQGRDYGYTF. The CDR3 DNA reads TGTGCCAGCAGAAACCGACAGGGGAGGGACTATGGCTACACCTTC.

The chain uses TRBV7-2 and TRBJ2-2, with TRBD2 as a possible D gene (6 bases). V dropped 4 bases and J dropped 2 bases, with 17 bases sitting between them. Germline V gene lookup returns CDR1 SGHTA and CDR2 FQGNSA. This CDR3 spans 17 amino acids. Written as DNA, the CDR3 is TGTGCCAGCAGCTCCCCTCTCCGGGGGTACAACACCGGGGAGCTGTTTTTT. Translating gives CASSSPLRGYNTGELFF.

Concerning this clone itself: At the DNA level, this CDR3 is encoded by other sequences in the same sample as well. The chain couples TRBV5-4 to TRBJ1-4, with 7 positions matching TRBD1. The CDR3 totals 14 residues. Unmatched junction bases numbered 2, after V lost 0 bases and J lost 6 bases. Looked up from germline, CDR1 is SGHNT and CDR2 is YYREEE (reference sequence). The CDR3, as DNA: TGTGCCAGCAGCTTGGACAGGGGTCATGAAAAACTGTTTTTT. This sequence encodes CASSLDRGHEKLFF.

The chain uses TRBV30 and TRBJ1-1; D unresolved. The CDR3 totals 13 residues. Germline CDR1 reads GTSNPN; CDR2 reads SVGIG (reference sequence). Trimming took 0 bases from V and 3 from J, leaving 8 bases between them. The DNA of the CDR3 is TGTGCCTGGAGTGTACAATCCGACACTGAAGCTTTCTTT. This encodes CAWSVQSDTEAFF.

This rearrangement joins TRBV7-8 to TRBJ2-1, with 8 nucleotides matching TRBD2. Germline V CDR1 and CDR2: SGHVS, FQNEAQ. There are 18 residues in the CDR3. V was clipped by 1 base and J by 0 bases; unmatched bases: 8. The CDR3 DNA reads TGTGCCAGCAGCTTAGGGAGGCAGCTAGCGGGCTCCTACAATGAGCAGTTCTTC. It encodes CASSLGRQLAGSYNEQFF.

The V gene is TRBV6-2 or TRBV6-3, the J gene TRBJ2-1; D is uncertain. The germline V and J ends were trimmed by 2 bases and 0 bases, with 8 bases remaining between them. The CDR3 spans 15 residues. Looked up from germline, CDR1 is MNHEY and CDR2 is SVGEGT. The chain's CDR3 is CASSYKRSSYNEQFF. The CDR3 bases are TGTGCCAGCAGTTACAAGAGGAGCTCCTACAATGAGCAGTTCTTC.

This chain connects TRBV9 to TRBJ2-1, with TRBD1 matching over 8 bases. This CDR3 contains 15 residues. V lost 0 bases and J lost 4; bases outside the gene matches: 3. Germline lookup yields CDR1 SGDLS and CDR2 YYNGEE. The CDR3 is CASSVGRGQYNEQFF. For the CDR3, the DNA is TGTGCCAGCAGCGTAGGCAGGGGGCAGTACAATGAGCAGTTCTTC.

This clone appeared a few times. The chain couples TRBV2 to TRBJ2-7, with 8 bases aligning to TRBD2. With V trimmed by 5 bases and J by 3 bases, 9 bases remained unmatched. Germline V CDR1 and CDR2: SNHLY, FYNNEI. The CDR3 is 15 amino acids. The CDR3 protein is CASSPTSEYYYEQYF. The DNA of the CDR3 is TGTGCCAGCAGTCCGACTAGCGAATATTACTACGAGCAGTACTTC.

V usage is TRBV4-3 and J usage is TRBJ2-1, with D possibly TRBD2 on 6 matching bases. V dropped 3 bases and J dropped 5 bases, with 14 bases sitting between them. Germline CDR1 LGHNA, CDR2 YSLEER. CDR3 length: 15 amino acids. CDR3 sequence reads: CASSQGTGTDNEQFF. The CDR3 nucleotides read TGCGCCAGCAGCCAGGGGACGGGGACTGACAATGAGCAGTTCTTC.

The chain uses TRBV5-1 and TRBJ2-7; 7 nucleotides align to TRBD2. The germline gives CDR1 SGHRS, CDR2 YFSETQ. This CDR3 comprises 19 residues. The J segment lost 0 bases and the V segment lost 0 bases, leaving 15 bases of the junction unmatched. As DNA, the CDR3 is TGCGCCAGCAGCTTGGCCGAGCGGGATGTACTCCTCCCCTCCTACGAGCAGTACTTC. This sequence encodes CASSLAERDVLLPSYEQYF.

The CDR3 loop reads CASSRLAYNEQFF. The CDR3 DNA reads as TGTGCCAGCAGCCGACTAGCTTACAATGAGCAGTTCTTC. The chain uses TRBV3-1 (or the pseudogene TRBV3-2) and TRBJ2-1, with 7 bases matching TRBD2. V trimming: 4 bases; J trimming: 4 bases; junction bases outside the gene matches: 1. Per the germline V gene, CDR1 is LGHDT and CDR2 is YNNKEL (reference sequence). The CDR3 sequence is 13 residues long.

The CDR3 is CASSPGYQETQYF. The CDR3 coding sequence is TGTGCCAGCAGTCCAGGGTACCAAGAGACCCAGTACTTC. The chain employs TRBV11-2 and TRBJ2-5; D may be TRBD1 (5 bases). Trimming left V 6 bases short and J 0 bases short, with 8 bases between. Germline V gives CDR1 SGHAT, CDR2 FQNNGV. The CDR3 runs to 13 residues.

The chain recombines TRBV7-2 with TRBJ2-7; maybe TRBD1 (5 bases). Germline V gene sequence: CDR1 SGHTA, CDR2 FQGNSA. Trimming stripped 1 base from V and 4 bases from J, with 20 bases between. The CDR3 has 17 residues. The DNA for the CDR3 is TGTGCCAGCAGCTTAGGAGTCAGGGAAGGATACGGGTACGAGCAGTACTTC. Translating gives CASSLGVREGYGYEQYF.